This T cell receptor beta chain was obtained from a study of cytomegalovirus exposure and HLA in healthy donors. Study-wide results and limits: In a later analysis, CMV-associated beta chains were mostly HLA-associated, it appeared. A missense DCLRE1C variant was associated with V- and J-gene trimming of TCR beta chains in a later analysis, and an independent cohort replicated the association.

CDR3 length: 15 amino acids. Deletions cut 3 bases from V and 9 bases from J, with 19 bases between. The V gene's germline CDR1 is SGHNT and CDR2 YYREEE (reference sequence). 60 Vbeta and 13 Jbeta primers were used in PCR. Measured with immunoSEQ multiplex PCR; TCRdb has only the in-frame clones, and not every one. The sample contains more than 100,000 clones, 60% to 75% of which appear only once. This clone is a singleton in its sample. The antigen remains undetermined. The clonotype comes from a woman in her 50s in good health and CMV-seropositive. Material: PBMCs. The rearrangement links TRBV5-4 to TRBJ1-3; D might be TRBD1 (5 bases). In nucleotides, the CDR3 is TGTGCCAGCAGCTCTGGAAGGGACGGGGGAGGCACCATATATTTT. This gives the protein CASSSGRDGGGTIYF.